The next 9 T cell receptor beta chains were all read from a single sample in a study of cytomegalovirus exposure and HLA in healthy donors. Researchers ran the PCR with 60 Vbeta and 13 Jbeta primers. Using immunoSEQ multiplex PCR, the repertoire was profiled, and TCRdb retains in-frame clones only, with some absent. Found here are about 130,000 clones, about 74% of them singletons; the top ten hold roughly 6%. Source material: PBMCs. These receptors came from a woman aged 45 to 65 in good health and CMV-seropositive.

This chain uses TRBV4-3 with TRBJ1-1, with D perhaps matching TRBD1 (5 bases). V dropped 3 bases and J dropped 10 bases, with 18 bases sitting between them. Germline CDR1 LGHNA, CDR2 YSLEER. This CDR3 spans 14 amino acids. The CDR3 region is CASSHDAGGRGAFF. Here the CDR3 DNA reads TGCGCCAGCAGCCATGATGCGGGGGGTCGCGGAGCTTTCTTT.

This clone has only a few counts. V and J are TRBV7-2 and TRBJ2-5, with 7 positions matching TRBD2. Trimming took 5 bases from V and 5 from J; bases not matched to a gene: 5. The germline V gene encodes CDR1 SGHTA and CDR2 FQGNSA. The CDR3 is 13 amino acids. The chain's CDR3 is CASSLTSPETQYF. The DNA of the CDR3 is TGTGCCAGCAGCCTGACTAGCCCTGAGACCCAGTACTTC.

The V call is TRBV7-8, the J call TRBJ1-3, with 10 bases lining up with TRBD1. Trimming removed 5 bases from V and 3 bases from J; junction bases left unmatched: 4. Germline V gene data show CDR1 as SGHVS and CDR2 as FQNEAQ. The CDR3 loop spans 15 amino acids. The CDR3 DNA is TGTGCCAGCAGCCCCGGGACAGGGGTTGGAAACACCATATATTTT. It codes for CASSPGTGVGNTIYF.

The chain carries TRBV30 and TRBJ1-2; no definite D call. This CDR3 spans 13 amino acids. Trimming took 0 bases from V and 4 from J, leaving 9 bases between them. The germline CDR1 and CDR2 sequences are GTSNPN and SVGIG (reference sequence). The CDR3 DNA reads as TGTGCCTGGAGTGTAGCGGCACCCTATGGCTACACCTTC. Encoded protein: CAWSVAAPYGYTF.

The V call is TRBV7-8, the J call TRBJ2-7; possibly TRBD2 for D (6 bases). Deletions cut 3 bases from V and 4 bases from J, with 13 bases between. CDR3 size: 14 residues. The germline gives CDR1 SGHVS, CDR2 FQNEAQ. This chain's CDR3 is CASSFRIAGYEQYF. CDR3 nucleotide sequence: TGTGCCAGCAGCTTCCGGATCGCGGGGTACGAGCAGTACTTC.

J is TRBJ2-7 and V is TRBV10-3, with D uncertain. Germline CDR1 reads ENHRY; CDR2 reads SYGVKD. V lost 4 bases and J 5 bases, leaving 6 bases between the germline ends. This CDR3 is 11 amino acids long. The CDR3 sequence: CAISGGDEQYF. DNA of the CDR3: TGTGCCATCAGTGGTGGAGACGAGCAGTACTTC.

This CDR3 reads CASSISRGRSNEQFF. The CDR3 bases are TGTGCCAGTAGTATCTCCAGGGGGCGAAGCAATGAGCAGTTCTTC. V usage is TRBV19 and J usage is TRBJ2-1; 8 bases fit TRBD1. The CDR3 is made up of 15 amino acids. Germline CDR1 and CDR2: LNHDA and SQIVND (reference sequence). V gave up 3 bases and J gave up 6 bases; unmatched junction bases: 7.

V gene TRBV10-2 combines with J gene TRBJ2-7, with TRBD2 matching over 10 bases. This CDR3 has 17 residues. The ends lost 0 bases at V and 4 bases at J; junction bases unmatched: 9. Germline V CDR1 and CDR2: WSHSY, SAAADI. The CDR3 bases are TGCGCCAGCAGTGAGTCGCCCCTTGGTAGCGGGGGGTACGAGCAGTACTTC. The encoded protein is CASSESPLGSGGYEQYF.

This chain connects TRBV11-3 to TRBJ2-5, with 11 nucleotides matching TRBD2. Trimming took 1 base from V and 1 from J; bases not matched to a gene: 2. Per germline, CDR1 SGHNT and CDR2 YENEEA. The CDR3 spans 16 residues. In DNA form, the CDR3 reads TGTGCCAGCAGCTTAGGTCTAGCGGGGGGCCAAGAGACCCAGTACTTC. This encodes CASSLGLAGGQETQYF.